This T cell receptor (beta chain) was sequenced in a study of identical twins (dated by TCRdb to about 2016). The study in broad terms: To test whether fetal clonotypes persist, the study used deep sequencing on TCR alpha and beta repertoires from monozygotic twins, unrelated adults of various ages, and cord blood. Replicate twin experiments were performed at different times using different library preparation protocols to rule out contamination. What the study reported, not specific to this receptor: The excess sharing between twins in beta out-of-frame sequences was weaker because fewer shared sequences reduced the signal-to-noise ratio. Abundant cord blood beta clonotypes had fewer insertions, young adult naive repertoires showed a similar but weaker trend, and memory repertoires showed no such trend. Invariant T cells such as MAIT and iNKT could partly confound zero-insertion analyses, although diverse VJ usage argued against such confounding for most clonotypes. In monozygotic twins, out-of-frame TCR alpha sharing was systematically underestimated by recombination models, although the models agreed with sharing between unrelated individuals. Because the same donors could not be followed over many years, conclusions were based on cross-sectional statistical analysis. Compared with coincidental sharing between unrelated individuals, out-of-frame TCR alpha sequences shared between twins had an excess of sequences with low generation probability.

The library was prepared using 5' RACE. TCRdb names Illumina HiSeq 2000 as the instrument used. A universal primer binding site was added through template switching, and the final cDNA carried a unique molecular identifier so that TCR cDNA molecules could be counted accurately. Specific primers in the conserved constant-segment region were used to synthesize first-strand cDNA for TCR alpha and beta chains. To control for contamination, each cDNA library was double barcoded with a SMART-Mk sample barcode plus Illumina barcodes. TruSeq adapter sequences and Illumina sample barcodes were added in two successive PCR steps. TCR alpha and beta cDNA libraries were sequenced on the Illumina HiSeq platform with custom primers. On the study's bioinformatics: Raw reads were processed with MiGEC to extract unique molecular identifiers, and MiXCR was used to determine CDR3 positions. Recombination models were inferred per individual with the repgenHMM and IGoR tools using an EM algorithm. The analysis of shared clonotypes was done with the tcR package in R, with sharing normalized by the product of cloneset sizes. To study raw recombination free of thymic and clonal selection effects, out-of-frame nonproductive sequences were analyzed. TCRdb redid the processing of the public reads, applying fastp at Q25 and MiXCR, and retained in-frame beta chains. Every CDR3 protein is listed once, alongside the most common genes and DNA of its rows. The V and J calls and clone size are TCRdb's, not the authors'. The sample table holds about 530,000 distinct CDR3 sequences, of which about 15% were seen once. The ten largest make up roughly 0.4% of the sample.

This clonotype was detected a few times. Its recognized antigen is unknown. Base qualities were left out, and no much larger clone turns up one base away. Looking up the germline V gene (reference sequence) yields CDR1 DFQATT and CDR2 SNEGSKA. The cysteine opens and the phenylalanine closes a CDR3 of 15 amino acids. Here the CDR3 DNA is all that survives: 45 bases in frame from base 1. Trimming takes 7 bases off V and 7 bases off J; junction bases not matched to a gene: 13. Only healthy Caucasian donors were included. The twin cohort consisted of three pairs of female monozygotic twins, all aged about 18 to 29 years. Positive isolation kits from Invitrogen were used to isolate the CD4+ and CD8+ T cell populations. The data were also submitted as part of a second study, on yellow fever vaccine responses in identical twins. The second study's authors report: According to the authors, the vaccine-induced T cell response in identical twins seemed to be partly convergent and partly specific to each individual. In the study, vaccine-responding T cell clones were precisely tracked in identical twins.

This receptor was identified in a woman aged 18-29 years in good health. Here the chain combines TRBV20-1 and TRBJ1-4; the junction holds 9 bases that match TRBD1. The sample comprised CD4+ T cells sorted from blood. The CDR3 region has the sequence CSVQPPGQGGEKLFF. The DNA is TGCAGTGTTCAACCCCCGGGACAGGGAGGTGAAAAACTGTTTTTT.